This TCR beta chain was captured by sequencing in a study of blood T cell repertoires in COVID-19. Study information: From the United States, Italy and Spain came samples of acute and convalescent COVID-19. The analysed material was cDNA or gDNA that came from T cells, B-cell-depleted T cells, or PBMCs.

In the authors' workflow: Researchers report that nucleated cell counts were estimated from reference gene primer amplification. Here immunoSEQ multiplex PCR was the method, and the copy in TCRdb shows in-frame clones only, minus some. V and J calls and clone size come straight from that table; D and trimming were deduced from the DNA. This sample has over 250,000 clones, with approximately 85% found just once. In germline, CDR1 is SGHNT, CDR2 YYREEE (reference sequence). This CDR3 has 14 residues. The V end lost 3 bases, the J end lost 1 base, and 10 bases lay between the germline ends. V usage is TRBV5-4 and J usage is TRBJ1-1; D might be TRBD1 (5 bases). Sequenced input: peripheral blood. The source is a woman in her 70s with acute or convalescent COVID-19. CDR3 bases: TGTGCCAGCAGCTCGGGGACTTGGAACACTGAAGCTTTCTTT. This sequence encodes CASSSGTWNTEAFF. Full variable domain (outside the CDR3, taken from reference TRBV5-4 and TRBJ1-1): ETGVTQSPTHLIKTRGQQVTLRCSSQSGHNTVSWYQQALGQGPQFIFQYYREEENGRGNFPPRFSGLQFPNYSSELNVNALELDDSALYLCASSSGTWNTEAFFGQGTRLTVV.